One sample yielded the 29 T cell receptor beta chains listed below, sequenced in a study of T cell repertoires in cytomegalovirus infection. One entry per CDR3 protein results from TCRdb running MiXCR on the reads. The data contain around 300,000 distinct CDR3 sequences, roughly a fifth of them singletons. No cognate antigen is known for these TCRs. Material: cultured PBMCs, obtained from culture after CMV antigen stimulation. These receptors were collected from a human donor in good health (CMV status not recorded). Some clones in this sample may be carry-over from other donors' samples.

This clonotype showed up many times. The chain links TRBV7-9 to TRBJ1-2; no definite D call. The CDR3 consists of 16 residues. Germline CDR1 reads SEHNR; CDR2 reads FQNEAQ (reference sequence). Trimming took off 5 bases at V and 4 bases at J, with 20 bases between the two ends. The DNA for the CDR3 is TGTGCCAGCAGCATCATCGAGTCGGCTCCCCTCTATGGCTACACCTTC. This encodes CASSIIESAPLYGYTF.

The CDR3 nucleotides are TGTGCCAGCAGCTTAGTTTTCAGCTCCAGAGGCTATGGCTACACCTTC. Its translation: CASSLVFSSRGYGYTF. The V and J genes are TRBV11-2 and TRBJ1-2; D gene ambiguous. V gave up 1 base and J gave up 4 bases, with 16 bases separating them. CDR1 and CDR2 (germline): SGHAT, FQNNGV. The CDR3 totals 16 residues. Complete variable domain (other parts from reference TRBV11-2 and TRBJ1-2): EAGVAQSPRYKIIEKRQSVAFWCNPISGHATLYWYQQILGQGPKLLIQFQNNGVVDDSQLPKDRFSAERLKGVDSTLKIQPAKLEDSAVYLCASSLVFSSRGYGYTFGSGTRLTVV.

The sample holds many counts of this clonotype. The chain joins TRBV7-2 to TRBJ1-1; D gene ambiguous. V lost 1 base, J lost 6 bases, and 15 bases lay in between. The CDR3 runs to 15 residues. Germline CDR1 is SGHTA and CDR2 is FQGNSA. This CDR3 is CASSLVVTIGAEAFF. CDR3 in DNA: TGTGCCAGCAGCTTAGTCGTCACGATCGGGGCTGAAGCTTTCTTT.

This clonotype was picked up many times. The chain combines TRBV6-2 or TRBV6-3 with TRBJ2-1, with TRBD2 matching over 7 bases. Germline V gene sequence: CDR1 MNHEY, CDR2 SVGEGT. V lost 2 bases to trimming and J lost 8 bases; unmatched junction nucleotides: 6. The CDR3 consists of 14 residues. This CDR3 reads CASSYEAGADEQFF. The DNA of the CDR3 is TGTGCCAGCAGTTACGAGGCGGGAGCCGATGAGCAGTTCTTC.

This clonotype occurred a few times. The chain combines TRBV12-3 or TRBV12-4 with TRBJ1-3; D remains ambiguous. This CDR3 contains 14 residues. V shed 8 bases and J shed 0 bases, with 11 bases lying between them. The CDR3 DNA reads TGTGCCAGCGCCGATGACACCTCTGGAAACACCATATATTTT. It is translated as CASADDTSGNTIYF.

V gene TRBV29-1 combines with J gene TRBJ2-1; D unclear. Germline V gives CDR1 SQVTM, CDR2 ANQGSEA. The germline V and J ends were trimmed by 4 bases and 3 bases, with 13 bases remaining between them. The CDR3 loop spans 14 amino acids. The CDR3 sequence: CSVVWMGLYNEQFF. DNA of the CDR3: TGCAGCGTTGTCTGGATGGGTCTCTACAATGAGCAGTTCTTC.

This clonotype was observed a handful of times. This chain uses TRBV29-1 with TRBJ2-1; D is ambiguous. V gave up 2 bases and J gave up 7 bases, with 9 bases separating them. CDR3 length equals 12 residues. The germline gives CDR1 SQVTM, CDR2 ANQGSEA. In DNA, the CDR3 is TGCAGCGTTGAACCCAGTAAGAATGAGCAGTTCTTC. It translates to CSVEPSKNEQFF.

The CDR3 DNA reads TGTGCCAGTAGTTACATTTCCGGGGAGCTGTTTTTT. Its translation is CASSYISGELFF. This rearrangement joins TRBV19 to TRBJ2-2; D gene unclear. The CDR3 sequence is 12 residues long. Germline V CDR1 and CDR2: LNHDA, SQIVND (reference sequence). The V gene lost 5 bases and the J gene lost 6 bases, with 7 bases spanning the gap.

This chain joins TRBV20-1 and TRBJ2-1; the D is unclear. Germline V gene data show CDR1 as DFQATT and CDR2 as SNEGSKA (reference sequence). The CDR3 consists of 15 residues. Trimming removed 0 bases at V and 4 bases at J, with 13 bases between. CDR3: CSARDGLRIYNEQFF. The CDR3 coding sequence is TGCAGTGCTAGAGATGGGCTGCGAATTTACAATGAGCAGTTCTTC.

The sample holds a few counts of this clonotype. This rearrangement joins TRBV28 to TRBJ2-3; TRBD2 agrees at 7 bases. The CDR3 length is 16 residues. CDR1 is MDHEN, CDR2 SYDVKM, per germline. The V gene end was trimmed by 6 bases and the J gene end by 3 bases; junction bases not matched to a gene: 12. The CDR3 sequence: CASSHNLREPTDTQYF. The CDR3 bases are TGTGCCAGCAGCCACAATTTGCGGGAGCCGACAGATACGCAGTATTTT.

The V gene is TRBV24-1, the J gene TRBJ2-3; D is possibly TRBD2 (6 bases). CDR1 and CDR2 (germline): KGHDR, SFDVKD. Trimming cost V 2 bases and J 4 bases, with 9 bases left between them. The CDR3 has 14 amino acids. The CDR3 reads CATSDSRLADTQYF. CDR3 DNA: TGTGCCACCAGTGATTCGAGACTAGCAGATACGCAGTATTTT.

The chain has TRBV28 and TRBJ2-1; the match to TRBD2 covers 7 bases. CDR1 is MDHEN, CDR2 SYDVKM, per germline. Trimming at V came to 2 bases and at J to 8 bases, leaving 3 bases not matched to a gene. The CDR3 length is 13 residues. CDR3 in DNA: TGTGCCAGCAGTTTAAGGGACTATTATGAGCAGTTCTTC. Translated, it gives CASSLRDYYEQFF. The whole variable domain, remainder taken from reference TRBV28 and TRBJ2-1, is DVKVTQSSRYLVKRTGEKVFLECVQDMDHENMFWYRQDPGLGLRLIYFSYDVKMKEKGDIPEGYSVSREKKERFSLILESASTNQTSMYLCASSLRDYYEQFFGPGTRLTVL.

This clonotype was counted only a few times. The rearrangement joins TRBV27 to TRBJ1-2; 9 bases fit TRBD1. Germline values: CDR1 MNHEY, CDR2 SMNVEV (reference sequence). V shed 3 bases, J shed 5 bases, and the junction held 1 base outside the gene matches. The CDR3 has 13 amino acids. The CDR3, as DNA: TGTGCCAGCAGTTTCGACAGGGGGTATGGCTACACCTTC. Its translation: CASSFDRGYGYTF.

This clonotype was counted ten times or more. The chain links TRBV6-2 or TRBV6-3 to TRBJ2-6; D unclear. Germline V lookup: CDR1 MNHEY, CDR2 SVGEGT. The CDR3 spans 15 residues. The V end lost 5 bases, the J end lost 3 bases, and 11 bases lay between the germline ends. CDR3 protein: CASSTRANGANVLTF. The CDR3 DNA reads TGTGCCAGCAGTACCCGAGCTAATGGGGCCAACGTCCTGACTTTC.

Only a few counts were recorded for this clonotype. V is TRBV18 and J is TRBJ1-1; 8 bases match TRBD1. Germline CDR1 KGHSH, CDR2 LQKENI. The V segment lost 3 bases and the J segment 11 bases; nucleotides outside the gene matches: 2. CDR3 length: 11 amino acids. The CDR3 DNA reads TGTGCCAGCTCACCGGACAGGGAGGCTTTCTTT. It encodes CASSPDREAFF. Full variable domain (missing parts from reference TRBV18 and TRBJ1-1): NAGVMQNPRHLVRRRGQEARLRCSPMKGHSHVYWYRQLPEEGLKFMVYLQKENIIDESGMPKERFSAEFPKEGPSILRIQQVVRGDSAAYFCASSPDREAFFGQGTRLTVV.

This clonotype has a handful of counts. The rearrangement uses TRBV11-2 and TRBJ2-7, with a possible D match to TRBD1 (6 bases). Germline CDR1 and CDR2: SGHAT and FQNNGV. The CDR3 has 14 residues. The V and J ends lost 1 base and 3 bases respectively, with 10 bases between them. DNA for the CDR3: TGTGCCAGCAGCTTAGCAAGGGGGATCTACGAGCAGTACTTC. It translates to CASSLARGIYEQYF.

The chain links TRBV24-1 to TRBJ2-3, with 12 nucleotides matching TRBD2. The CDR3 consists of 17 residues. J lost 4 bases, V lost 4 bases, and 8 bases had no gene match. Germline V gene sequence: CDR1 KGHDR, CDR2 SFDVKD. CDR3 amino acids: CATSDQTSGRWADTQYF. The CDR3 DNA reads as TGTGCCACCAGTGACCAGACTAGCGGGAGATGGGCAGATACGCAGTATTTT.

This clonotype was recorded a few times. The chain combines TRBV19 with TRBJ2-1; no firm D call. CDR3 length: 12 amino acids. With 4 bases removed from V and 5 bases from J, the gap between germline ends came to 6 bases. Germline assignment: CDR1 LNHDA and CDR2 SQIVND (reference sequence). The CDR3 sequence: CASSRWNNEQFF. The CDR3 DNA reads as TGTGCCAGTAGTAGATGGAACAATGAGCAGTTCTTC.

In its sample, this clonotype was seen many times. The CDR3 DNA reads as TGTGCCAGCAGCTTAAGCGGTCGGATGCAAGGGGAGACCCAGTACTTC. Translating gives CASSLSGRMQGETQYF. This rearrangement joins TRBV7-6 to TRBJ2-5; tentative D call: TRBD2 (5 bases). V was pared by 2 bases and J by 5 bases, with 18 bases between. This CDR3 contains 16 residues. Germline V CDR1 and CDR2: SGHVS, FNYEAQ.

The chain couples TRBV20-1 to TRBJ2-1; TRBD2 aligns across 13 bases. Per the germline V gene, CDR1 is DFQATT and CDR2 is SNEGSKA (reference sequence). V was pared by 5 bases and J by 0 bases, with 10 bases of the junction left unmatched. The CDR3 has 18 residues. DNA of the CDR3: TGCAGTGCTCATCAATTGGGACTAGCGGGGAGCTCCTACAATGAGCAGTTCTTC. It yields the protein CSAHQLGLAGSSYNEQFF.

This chain uses TRBV4-1 with TRBJ2-7; weak D call: TRBD1 (5 bases). V was clipped by 0 bases and J by 3 bases, with 21 bases between them. This CDR3 region has 18 residues. Germline V gene lookup returns CDR1 MGHRA and CDR2 YSYEKL. The CDR3 protein is CASSQESADTLGDYEQYF. In DNA form, the CDR3 reads TGCGCCAGCAGCCAAGAAAGTGCGGACACCCTAGGGGACTACGAGCAGTACTTC.

This clonotype was picked up a small number of times. The chain is built from TRBV27 and TRBJ2-7, with TRBD1 matching 7 bases. The CDR3 is 14 residues long. Germline CDR1 and CDR2: MNHEY and SMNVEV (reference sequence). V lost 5 bases, J lost 7 bases, and 11 bases stayed unmatched. CDR3 amino acids: CASSPERDSWEQYF. CDR3 nucleotides: TGTGCCAGCAGTCCCGAAAGGGACAGCTGGGAGCAGTACTTC.

This chain uses TRBV4-3 with TRBJ2-2; TRBD2 agrees at 14 bases. This CDR3 has 19 residues. Germline-derived CDR1 and CDR2 are LGHNA and YSLEER. With 4 bases clipped from V and 3 bases from J, the junction kept 10 bases outside the gene matches. As DNA, the CDR3 is TGCGCCAGCAGCCGGTCCGGACTAGCGGGAGGCGGGGACACCGGGGAGCTGTTTTTT. This encodes CASSRSGLAGGGDTGELFF.

There are many counts of this clonotype. The CDR3 nucleotides read TGTGCCAGCAGCTCGGAACCAAGACTAGCGGGCTACAATGAGCAGTTCTTC. It yields the protein CASSSEPRLAGYNEQFF. J is TRBJ2-1 and V is TRBV7-6; 10 bases are a match to TRBD2. The length of the CDR3 is 17 residues. Germline CDR1 reads SGHVS; CDR2 reads FNYEAQ. Germline trimming cut 4 bases from V and 3 bases from J; bases unmatched to any gene: 9.

This clonotype has only a few counts. The chain carries TRBV5-6 and TRBJ2-3; 8 positions agree with TRBD1. After removal of 3 bases from V and 2 bases from J, the junction contained 5 bases not matched to a gene. The germline gives CDR1 SGHDT, CDR2 YYEEEE. This CDR3 is built from 15 residues. DNA of the CDR3: TGTGCCAGCAGCTGGGGACAGGATCCCACAGATACGCAGTATTTT. It is translated as CASSWGQDPTDTQYF.

This clonotype was detected many times. This sequence joins TRBV28 and TRBJ1-1; D not resolved. The CDR3 runs 17 residues. Germline V lookup: CDR1 MDHEN, CDR2 SYDVKM. V was cut by 1 base and J by 0 bases, with 15 bases left in between. The CDR3 here is CASSLYAGPLLNTEAFF. For the CDR3, the DNA is TGTGCCAGCAGTTTATATGCAGGTCCCTTGTTGAACACTGAAGCTTTCTTT.

J is TRBJ2-2 and V is TRBV7-9, with unresolved D. This CDR3 comprises 13 residues. CDR1 is SEHNR and CDR2 is FQNEAQ in the germline V gene (reference sequence). V lost 6 bases, J lost 6 bases, and 11 bases lay in between. CDR3 residues: CASRSYSPGELFF. In DNA form, the CDR3 reads TGTGCCAGCAGGTCGTACAGTCCCGGGGAGCTGTTTTTT.

This clonotype has only a few counts. The gene calls are TRBV6-1 and TRBJ2-5; D is unresolved. The CDR3 covers 14 residues. Germline V CDR1 and CDR2: MNHNS, SASEGT. V lost 2 bases and J 0 bases, leaving 7 bases between the germline ends. The CDR3, as DNA: TGTGCCAGCAGTGAATGGCTGTACCAAGAGACCCAGTACTTC. This translates into CASSEWLYQETQYF.

This clonotype was recorded once. This chain joins TRBV7-2 and TRBJ1-2; D possibly corresponds to TRBD1 (5 bases). The V gene's germline CDR1 is SGHTA and CDR2 FQGNSA. V lost 1 base and J lost 7, with 13 bases in between. This CDR3 contains 14 residues. CDR3 DNA sequence: TGTGCCAGCAGCTTAGTTGGGGGGGGGAGTGGCTACACCTTC. Its protein product is CASSLVGGGSGYTF.